What follows are 9 T cell receptor beta chains derived from one specimen sequenced in a study of identical twins. TCRdb reprocessed the 5' RACE reads via MiXCR and lists one record per CDR3 protein. The top ten hold roughly an eighth of the sample, which has 450,000 or so distinct CDR3 sequences, less than 20% seen once. Sequenced sample: naive T cells sorted from blood. These receptors came from a man aged 50-60 years in good health.

This clonotype has more than one count but fewer than ten. The V call is TRBV10-3, the J call TRBJ2-3; D might be TRBD2 (6 bases). V was clipped by 8 bases and J by 2 bases, with 11 bases between them. Germline CDR1 reads ENHRY; CDR2 reads SYGVKD. The CDR3 sequence is 13 residues long. The CDR3 coding sequence is TGTGCCATCGGGACTGGAGACACAGATACGCAGTATTTT. It translates to CAIGTGDTDTQYF.

This clonotype was observed many times. The chain joins TRBV28 to TRBJ2-3; 7 positions agree with TRBD2. In germline, CDR1 is MDHEN, CDR2 SYDVKM. The CDR3 is 15 residues long. With 5 bases clipped from V and 4 bases from J, the junction kept 9 bases outside the gene matches. CDR3 protein: CASSGAGNPADTQYF. Here the CDR3 DNA reads TGTGCCAGCAGTGGAGCGGGAAACCCCGCAGATACGCAGTATTTT.

This clonotype was detected ten times or more. J is TRBJ1-6 and V is TRBV5-1; 7 nucleotides agree with TRBD1. V shed 4 bases and J 8 bases; nucleotides not matched to a gene: 24. The germline gives CDR1 SGHRS, CDR2 YFSETQ. The CDR3 runs to 20 residues. In DNA form, the CDR3 reads TGCGCCAGCAGCGGAATCACAGGGGACAAACCGGGGCAGATTTATTCACCCCTCCACTTT. Translated: CASSGITGDKPGQIYSPLHF.

The chain joins TRBV5-1 to TRBJ1-2; D uncertain. The CDR3 spans 13 residues. The germline CDR1 and CDR2 sequences are SGHRS and YFSETQ. Trimming removed 2 bases at V and 4 bases at J, with 9 bases between. The CDR3 loop reads CASSLEELYGYTF. CDR3 coding DNA: TGCGCCAGCAGCTTAGAGGAGCTCTATGGCTACACCTTC.

The chain uses TRBV15 and TRBJ2-1; no definite D call. The CDR3 totals 16 residues. V was shortened by 0 bases and J by 0 bases, with 9 bases between the two germline ends. Germline V lookup: CDR1 LNHNV, CDR2 YYDKDF (reference sequence). DNA of the CDR3: TGTGCCACCAGCAGAGATAAGGGTAGCTCCTACAATGAGCAGTTCTTC. Protein product: CATSRDKGSSYNEQFF.

As DNA, the CDR3 is TGCAGTGCTAGGGGACCGGGACACTCCTTCTACGAGCAGTACTTC. This translates into CSARGPGHSFYEQYF. J is TRBJ2-7 and V is TRBV20-1; D is possibly TRBD1 (6 bases). This CDR3 contains 15 residues. With 3 bases removed from V and 3 bases from J, the gap between germline ends came to 18 bases. Germline CDR1 and CDR2: DFQATT and SNEGSKA (reference sequence).

The gene calls are TRBV5-1 and TRBJ2-3; 15 positions agree with TRBD2. The germline gives CDR1 SGHRS, CDR2 YFSETQ. J lost 6 bases, V lost 4 bases, and 6 bases had no gene match. This CDR3 region has 16 residues. CDR3 sequence reads: CASSRSGLAGGDTQYF. In DNA, the CDR3 is TGCGCCAGCAGCAGATCCGGACTAGCGGGAGGGGATACGCAGTATTTT.

J is TRBJ2-3 and V is TRBV5-1; TRBD2 aligns across 9 bases. The CDR3 length is 14 residues. Germline trimming cut 3 bases from V and 6 bases from J; bases unmatched to any gene: 5. The V gene's germline CDR1 is SGHRS and CDR2 YFSETQ. CDR3 amino acids: CASSYRTSADTQYF. For the CDR3, the DNA is TGCGCCAGCAGCTACCGGACTAGCGCCGATACGCAGTATTTT.

This clonotype was counted at least ten times. J is TRBJ2-7 and V is TRBV7-2, with TRBD2 matching over 9 bases. There are 18 residues in the CDR3. The V gene end was trimmed by 0 bases and the J gene end by 4 bases; junction bases not matched to a gene: 13. CDR1 SGHTA and CDR2 FQGNSA come from the germline V gene. DNA for the CDR3: TGTGCCAGCAGCTTAGCGTTGGTCGTGCGGGCGGGAGGGTACGAGCAGTACTTC. Translated, it gives CASSLALVVRAGGYEQYF. The complete variable domain, with remaining parts taken from reference TRBV7-2 and TRBJ2-7, reads GAGVSQSPSNKVTEKGKDVELRCDPISGHTALYWYRQSLGQGLEFLIYFQGNSAPDKSGLPSDRFSAERTGGSVSTLTIQRTQQEDSAVYLCASSLALVVRAGGYEQYFGPGTRLTVT.